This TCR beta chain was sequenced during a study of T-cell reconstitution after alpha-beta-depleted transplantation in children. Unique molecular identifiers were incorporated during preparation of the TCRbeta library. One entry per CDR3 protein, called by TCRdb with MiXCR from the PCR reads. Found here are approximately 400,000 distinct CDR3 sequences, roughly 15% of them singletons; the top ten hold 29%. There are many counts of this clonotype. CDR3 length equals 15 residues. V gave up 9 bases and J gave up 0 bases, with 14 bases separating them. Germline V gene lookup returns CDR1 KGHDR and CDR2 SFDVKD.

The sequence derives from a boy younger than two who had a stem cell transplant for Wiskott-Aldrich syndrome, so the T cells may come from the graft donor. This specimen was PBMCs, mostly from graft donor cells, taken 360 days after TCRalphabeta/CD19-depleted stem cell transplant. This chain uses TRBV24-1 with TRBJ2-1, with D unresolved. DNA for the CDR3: TGTGCCACCGCACGAAGTGGAAGCTCCTACAATGAGCAGTTCTTC. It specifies CATARSGSSYNEQFF.